A single sample gave rise to the 13 T cell receptor beta chains below, sequenced in a study of T cell responses to AZD1222 COVID-19 vaccine. Profiling relied on immunoSEQ multiplex PCR, and the TCRdb table lists in-frame clones only, not all of them. This sample has over 150,000 clones; more than 90% occur once, and the top ten carry over 1.5%. The specimen comprised peripheral blood, sampled on day 0 of AZD1222 vaccination. These TCRs come from an adult in good health.

The chain couples TRBV19 to TRBJ1-1; tentatively, D is TRBD1 (5 bases). Trimming stripped 3 bases from V and 1 base from J, with 12 bases between. This CDR3 has 15 amino acids. The germline V gene encodes CDR1 LNHDA and CDR2 SQIVND (reference sequence). The CDR3 reads CASSISGLTNTEAFF. The CDR3 DNA follows: TGTGCCAGTAGTATTTCGGGGCTCACGAACACTGAAGCTTTCTTT.

The chain links TRBV19 to TRBJ2-5; 16 nucleotides align to TRBD2. The V gene's germline CDR1 is LNHDA and CDR2 SQIVND (reference sequence). The CDR3 spans 16 residues. V gave up 4 bases and J gave up 4 bases; unmatched junction bases: 3. The CDR3 protein is CASSRGTSGRGETQYF. CDR3 coding DNA: TGTGCCAGTAGTAGGGGGACTAGCGGGAGGGGAGAGACCCAGTACTTC.

This rearrangement joins TRBV3-1 (or the pseudogene TRBV3-2) to TRBJ1-1; D not resolved. Trimming shortened V by 4 bases and J by 3 bases, and 6 bases separated the two germline ends. Germline CDR1 LGHDT, CDR2 YNNKEL (reference sequence). CDR3 length equals 12 residues. The CDR3 nucleotides are TGTGCCAGCAGCCGAACGGACACTGAAGCTTTCTTT. This gives the protein CASSRTDTEAFF.

A single count supports this clone. The V and J genes are TRBV5-4 and TRBJ1-2, with 10 bases fitting TRBD1. The CDR3 is 16 amino acids. Germline assignment: CDR1 SGHNT and CDR2 YYREEE (reference sequence). The trim removed 4 bases at V and 3 bases at J, leaving 9 bases unmatched. As DNA, the CDR3 is TGTGCCAGCAGCGATCCCGGGACAGGGGTGTACTATGGCTACACCTTC. Its protein is CASSDPGTGVYYGYTF. Variable domain in full (rest from reference TRBV5-4 and TRBJ1-2): ETGVTQSPTHLIKTRGQQVTLRCSSQSGHNTVSWYQQALGQGPQFIFQYYREEENGRGNFPPRFSGLQFPNYSSELNVNALELDDSALYLCASSDPGTGVYYGYTFGSGTRLTVV.

The chain couples TRBV6-6 to TRBJ1-4, with 11 bases that match TRBD1. The germline CDR1 and CDR2 sequences are MNHNY and SVGAGI (reference sequence). The trim removed 7 bases at V and 6 bases at J, leaving 4 bases unmatched. CDR3 size: 14 residues. The CDR3 DNA follows: TGTGCCAGCAAACGGACAGGGGGCGATGAAAAACTGTTTTTT. Amino acid sequence: CASKRTGGDEKLFF.

V usage is TRBV6-6 and J usage is TRBJ1-5; 8 positions match TRBD1. This CDR3 contains 19 residues. With V trimmed by 5 bases and J by 0 bases, 15 bases remained unmatched. In germline, CDR1 is MNHNY, CDR2 SVGAGI (reference sequence). CDR3 region: CASSPRQGPLLYSNQPQHF. CDR3 DNA: TGTGCCAGCAGTCCCCGACAGGGGCCCCTCCTGTATAGCAATCAGCCCCAGCATTTT.

The chain links TRBV4-1 to TRBJ2-7; D unresolved. This CDR3 spans 13 amino acids. Looked up from germline, CDR1 is MGHRA and CDR2 is YSYEKL. The germline V and J ends were trimmed by 4 bases and 6 bases, with 13 bases remaining between them. CDR3 protein: CASSPAGSSEQYF. The CDR3 bases are TGCGCCAGCAGCCCTGCAGGCAGCAGCGAGCAGTACTTC.

The rearrangement links TRBV3-1 (or the pseudogene TRBV3-2) to TRBJ2-5, with D perhaps matching TRBD2 (5 bases). The CDR3 loop spans 14 amino acids. Germline CDR1 reads LGHDT; CDR2 reads YNNKEL (reference sequence). Trimming stripped 4 bases from V and 4 bases from J, with 13 bases between. The CDR3 DNA reads TGTGCCAGCAGCCCCCTTTCTGGAGGAGAGACCCAGTACTTC. Amino acids: CASSPLSGGETQYF.

This chain connects TRBV18 to TRBJ1-5; D gene uncertain. V was clipped by 2 bases and J by 2 bases, with 10 bases between them. This CDR3 contains 15 residues. Germline V lookup: CDR1 KGHSH, CDR2 LQKENI. CDR3 in DNA: TGTGCCAGCTCACCAAAAGGATCCGGCAATCAGCCCCAGCATTTT. This encodes CASSPKGSGNQPQHF. Using reference TRBV18 and TRBJ1-5 for the parts outside the CDR3, the full variable domain is NAGVMQNPRHLVRRRGQEARLRCSPMKGHSHVYWYRQLPEEGLKFMVYLQKENIIDESGMPKERFSAEFPKEGPSILRIQQVVRGDSAAYFCASSPKGSGNQPQHFGDGTRLSIL.

This sequence joins TRBV30 and TRBJ2-3, with 8 bases identical to TRBD1. This CDR3 comprises 12 residues. The ends lost 4 bases at V and 11 bases at J; junction bases unmatched: 8. Per germline, CDR1 GTSNPN and CDR2 SVGIG (reference sequence). The CDR3 bases are TGTGCCTGGATAGGTCCCGGGACAGGGCAGTATTTT. It is translated as CAWIGPGTGQYF.

The gene calls are TRBV28 and TRBJ1-1; unclear D gene. In germline, CDR1 is MDHEN, CDR2 SYDVKM. The CDR3 sequence is 14 residues long. V lost 5 bases to trimming and J lost 1 base, with 11 bases between them. The CDR3 loop is CASSPGPTNTEAFF. The DNA for the CDR3 is TGTGCCAGCAGTCCAGGACCGACGAACACTGAAGCTTTCTTT. Variable domain in full (rest from reference TRBV28 and TRBJ1-1): DVKVTQSSRYLVKRTGEKVFLECVQDMDHENMFWYRQDPGLGLRLIYFSYDVKMKEKGDIPEGYSVSREKKERFSLILESASTNQTSMYLCASSPGPTNTEAFFGQGTRLTVV.

CDR3 in DNA: TGCGCCAGCAGCCTCGCTAGCGGGAGGGCCCGGGAGCTGTTTTTT. Residues: CASSLASGRARELFF. The chain has TRBV5-1 and TRBJ2-2, with TRBD2 identical over 12 bases. The CDR3 length is 15 residues. CDR1 is SGHRS, CDR2 YFSETQ, per germline. With 4 bases clipped from V and 9 bases from J, the junction kept 7 bases outside the gene matches. Together with reference TRBV5-1 and TRBJ2-2, the CDR3 gives the full variable domain: KAGVTQTPRYLIKTRGQQVTLSCSPISGHRSVSWYQQTPGQGLQFLFEYFSETQRNKGNFPGRFSGRQFSNSRSEMNVSTLELGDSALYLCASSLASGRARELFFGEGSRLTVL.

The chain links TRBV5-8 to TRBJ2-6; D is possibly TRBD1 (6 bases). V was shortened by 0 bases and J by 5 bases, with 9 bases between the two germline ends. Germline-derived CDR1 and CDR2 are SGHTS and YDEGEE. The CDR3 spans 15 residues. The DNA for the CDR3 is TGTGCCAGCAGCTTGGCGACAGGCCGGGCCAACGTCCTGACTTTC. Its translation is CASSLATGRANVLTF.